A selection of T cell receptor beta chains follows, all from one sample in a study of response to subunit inactivated influenza vaccine. TCRdb processed the RT-PCR reads anew with MiXCR; each CDR3 protein has one entry. The sample consists of roughly 700,000 distinct CDR3 sequences, roughly 13% of them appearing once. The sequences come from PBMCs from blood, collected approximately 15 days before vaccination. These receptors originate from a man in his fifties or sixties who received an inactivated influenza vaccine. Both conserved end residues are trimmed from each CDR3. Part of the rows lack a size; the others show once, few, many or a class for expanded clones.

TRBV7-9,-,ASSITGQLYEKLF
TRBV28,many,ASRNQNTEAF
TRBV4-1,many,ASSQVSAGATYEQY
TRBV11-2,few,ASSLAPTDTEAF
TRBV12-3/TRBV12-4,few,ASSTAGGPETQY
TRBV6-1,few,ATAGTKNTGELF
TRBV5-5,few,ASSLIPDSPLH
TRBV10-3,medium-sized,AIKTGSNQPQH
TRBV15,-,ATSRAGTSVSEQF
TRBV2,-,ASKRDRGHEQY
TRBV9,few,ASSVAGTSGYEQY
TRBV18,few,ASSPISQGSTDTQY
TRBV7-2,-,ASSSPYGGRDTQY
TRBV5-1,few,ASSLSAGAFYEQY
TRBV20-1,many,SADNTAGYEQY
TRBV12-3/TRBV12-4,many,ASSPGQGRSYEQY
TRBV6-5,few,ASSYSSQIPGYT
TRBV20-1,-,SARLQSDSPLH
TRBV2,few,ASSDTRGRMNTGELF
TRBV20-1,-,SARDRAGGNTGELF
TRBV10-3,-,AISESGSGGRNTGELF
TRBV7-9,many,ASSLEGVGNTIY
TRBV27,many,ASSLYYLAGKETQY